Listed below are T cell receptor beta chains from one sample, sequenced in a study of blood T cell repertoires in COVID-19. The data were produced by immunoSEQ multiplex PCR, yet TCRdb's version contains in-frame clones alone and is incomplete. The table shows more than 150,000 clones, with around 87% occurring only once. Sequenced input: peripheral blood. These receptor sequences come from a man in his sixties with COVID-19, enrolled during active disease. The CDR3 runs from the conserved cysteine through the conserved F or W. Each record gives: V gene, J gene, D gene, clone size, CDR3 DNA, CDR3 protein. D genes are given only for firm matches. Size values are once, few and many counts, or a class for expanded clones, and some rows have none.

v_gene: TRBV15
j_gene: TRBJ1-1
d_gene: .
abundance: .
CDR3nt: TGTGCCACCAGCAGACAGGGTAAGGTCTCTGAAGCTTTCTTT
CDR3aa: CATSRQGKVSEAFF

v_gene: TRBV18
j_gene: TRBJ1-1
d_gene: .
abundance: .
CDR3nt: TGTGCCAGCTCACCCAGCGCCAGGAACACTGAAGCTTTCTTT
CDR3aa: CASSPSARNTEAFF

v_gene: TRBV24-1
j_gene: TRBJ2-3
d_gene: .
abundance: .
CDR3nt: TGTGCCACCGGGGTAGGGAGCCCGAGCACAGATACGCAGTATTTT
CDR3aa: CATGVGSPSTDTQYF

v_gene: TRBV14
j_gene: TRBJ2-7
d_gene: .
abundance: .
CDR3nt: TGTGCCAGCAGCCATAGTCCCTACCGGGACTCTCGCTACGAGCAGTACTTC
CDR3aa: CASSHSPYRDSRYEQYF

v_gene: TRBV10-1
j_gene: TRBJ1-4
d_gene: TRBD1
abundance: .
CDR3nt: TGCGCCAACGGGACAGTTAATGAAAAACTGTTTTTT
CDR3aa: CANGTVNEKLFF

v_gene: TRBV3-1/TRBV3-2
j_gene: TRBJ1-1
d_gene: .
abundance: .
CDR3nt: TGTGCCAGCAGCCAAGGCACCATCAGACTGTTTTATAACACTGAAGCTTTCTTT
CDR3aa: CASSQGTIRLFYNTEAFF

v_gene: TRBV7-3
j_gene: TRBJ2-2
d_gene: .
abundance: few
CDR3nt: TGTGCCAGCAGCTTTAAAGGGAGAGACACCGGGGAGCTGTTTTTT
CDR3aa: CASSFKGRDTGELFF

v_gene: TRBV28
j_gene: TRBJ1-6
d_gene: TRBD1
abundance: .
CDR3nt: TGTGCCAGCAGTTACCGGCAGGGGGCTAATTCACCCCTCCACTTT
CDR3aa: CASSYRQGANSPLHF

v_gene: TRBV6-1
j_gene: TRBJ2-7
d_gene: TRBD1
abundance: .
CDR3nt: TGTGCCAGCAGTGAATCGGGGACAGGGACCTACGAGCAGTACTTC
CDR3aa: CASSESGTGTYEQYF

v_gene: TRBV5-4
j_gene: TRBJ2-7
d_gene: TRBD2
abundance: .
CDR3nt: TGTGCCAGCAGCGCCTGGACTAGTCAATACGAGCAGTACTTC
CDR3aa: CASSAWTSQYEQYF

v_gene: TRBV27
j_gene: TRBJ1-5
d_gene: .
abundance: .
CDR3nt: TGTGCCAGCAGCCTAGGACAGCTTAGCAATCAGCCCCAGCATTTT
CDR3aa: CASSLGQLSNQPQHF